This T cell receptor beta chain was profiled in a study of a mutant IDH1 vaccine in newly diagnosed glioma. Study-level points and caveats: Pseudoprogression appears to have had no connection to changes in top peripheral T cell clonotypes.

V was pared by 0 bases and J by 0 bases, with 3 bases between. CDR1 and CDR2 from the germline V gene are SNHLY and FYNNEI. This CDR3 spans 13 amino acids. Data came from immunoSEQ multiplex PCR; TCRdb stores just in-frame clones and leaves some out. Of roughly 50,000 clones listed, roughly 80% are singletons. In regard to this clone: The antigen remains unidentified.

Time point meaning: baseline, week 1 (first vaccination visit). The treatment is: pre-vaccination baseline after standard-of-care therapy. The sample here was PBMCs, taken from a glioma patient treated with radiotherapy, temozolomide or both. This clonotype was sampled from a man younger than 35 with glioma. The chain recombines TRBV2 with TRBJ2-7, with D hard to call. CDR3 sequence (DNA): TGTGCCAGCAGTGAAGCGCTCTCCTACGAGCAGTACTTC. Translating it yields CASSEALSYEQYF.